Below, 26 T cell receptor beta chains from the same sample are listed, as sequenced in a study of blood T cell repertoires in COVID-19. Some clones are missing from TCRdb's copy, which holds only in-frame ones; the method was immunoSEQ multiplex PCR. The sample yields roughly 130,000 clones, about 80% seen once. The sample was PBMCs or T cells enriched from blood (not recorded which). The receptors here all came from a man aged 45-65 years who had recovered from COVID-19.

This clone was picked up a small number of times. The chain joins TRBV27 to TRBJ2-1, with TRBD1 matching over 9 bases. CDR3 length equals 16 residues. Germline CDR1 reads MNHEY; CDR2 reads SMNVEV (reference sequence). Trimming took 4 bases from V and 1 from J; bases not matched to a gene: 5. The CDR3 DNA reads TGTGCCAGCAGTTACACCGGGACAGGGTCCTACAATGAGCAGTTCTTC. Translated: CASSYTGTGSYNEQFF.

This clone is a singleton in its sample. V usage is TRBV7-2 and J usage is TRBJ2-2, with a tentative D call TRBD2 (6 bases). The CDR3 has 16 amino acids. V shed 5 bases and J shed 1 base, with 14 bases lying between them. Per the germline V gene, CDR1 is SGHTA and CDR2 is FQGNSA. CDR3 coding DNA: TGTGCCAGCAGCATCTGGGGGGTACAGAACACCGGGGAGCTGTTTTTT. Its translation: CASSIWGVQNTGELFF.

CDR3 protein: CASSQEQQGRKLFF. Here the CDR3 DNA reads TGCGCCAGCAGCCAAGAACAGCAGGGGAGAAAACTGTTTTTT. This rearrangement joins TRBV4-1 to TRBJ1-4, with D maybe TRBD1 (6 bases). CDR3 length: 14 residues. From germline, CDR1 is MGHRA and CDR2 YSYEKL. V lost 0 bases and J lost 10, with 12 bases in between.

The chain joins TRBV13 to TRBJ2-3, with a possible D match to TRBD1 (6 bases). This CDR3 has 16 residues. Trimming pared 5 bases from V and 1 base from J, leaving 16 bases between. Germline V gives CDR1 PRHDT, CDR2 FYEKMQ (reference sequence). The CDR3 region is CASSSRQVFGTDTQYF. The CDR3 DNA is TGTGCCAGCAGCAGCAGACAGGTCTTTGGCACAGATACGCAGTATTTT.

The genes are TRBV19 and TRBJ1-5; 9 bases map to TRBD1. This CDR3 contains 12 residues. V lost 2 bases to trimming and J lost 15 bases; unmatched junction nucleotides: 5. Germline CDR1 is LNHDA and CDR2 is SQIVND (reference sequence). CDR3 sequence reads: CASSIRDRVAHF. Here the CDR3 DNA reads TGTGCCAGTAGTATACGGGACAGGGTAGCGCATTTT.

The CDR3 protein is CASSYSTDTYNEQFF. In nucleotides, the CDR3 is TGTGCCAGCAGTTACTCCACCGACACCTACAATGAGCAGTTCTTC. The V gene is TRBV6-5, the J gene TRBJ2-1; the D is unclear. Per the germline V gene, CDR1 is MNHEY and CDR2 is SVGAGI. V lost 0 bases and J lost 2, with 8 bases in between. The CDR3 length is 15 residues.

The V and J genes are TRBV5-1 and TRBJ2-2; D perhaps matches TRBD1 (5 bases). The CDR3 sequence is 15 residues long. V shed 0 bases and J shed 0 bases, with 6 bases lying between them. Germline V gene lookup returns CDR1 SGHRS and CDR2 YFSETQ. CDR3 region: CASSLGQTNTGELFF. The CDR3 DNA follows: TGCGCCAGCAGCTTGGGACAGACGAACACCGGGGAGCTGTTTTTT.

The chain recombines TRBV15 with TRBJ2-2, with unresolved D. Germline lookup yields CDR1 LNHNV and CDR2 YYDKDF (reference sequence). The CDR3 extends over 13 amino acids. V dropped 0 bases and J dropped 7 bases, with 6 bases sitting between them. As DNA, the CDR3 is TGTGCCACCAGCAGAGATGGCATCGGGGAGCTGTTTTTT. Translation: CATSRDGIGELFF.

The DNA of the CDR3 is TGTGCCAGCAGCAAAATCCCCAGGTTGAACACTGAAGCTTTCTTT. Translated: CASSKIPRLNTEAFF. The V call is TRBV21-1, the J call TRBJ1-1; the table's TRBD1 call for D was not verified on the DNA. TRBV21-1 is given as a pseudogene. The CDR3 contains 15 residues.

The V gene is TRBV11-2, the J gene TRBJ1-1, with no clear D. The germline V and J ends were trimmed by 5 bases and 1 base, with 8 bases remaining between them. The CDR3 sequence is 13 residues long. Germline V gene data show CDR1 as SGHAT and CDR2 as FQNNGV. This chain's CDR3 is CASSPDWNTEAFF. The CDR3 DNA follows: TGTGCCAGCAGCCCGGACTGGAACACTGAAGCTTTCTTT.

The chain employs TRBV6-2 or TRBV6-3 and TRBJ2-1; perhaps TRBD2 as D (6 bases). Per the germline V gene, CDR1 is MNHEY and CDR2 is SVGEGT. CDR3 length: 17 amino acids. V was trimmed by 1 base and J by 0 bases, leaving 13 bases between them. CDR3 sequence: CASSYWFGGSSYNEQFF. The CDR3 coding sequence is TGTGCCAGCAGTTACTGGTTTGGAGGGAGCTCCTACAATGAGCAGTTCTTC.

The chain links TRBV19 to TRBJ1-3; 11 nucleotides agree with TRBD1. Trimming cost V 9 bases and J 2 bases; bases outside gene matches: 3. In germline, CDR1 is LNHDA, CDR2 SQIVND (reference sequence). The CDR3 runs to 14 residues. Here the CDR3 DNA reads TGTGCCAGCTCGGGACAGGGGGCTGGAAACACCATATATTTT. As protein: CASSGQGAGNTIYF.

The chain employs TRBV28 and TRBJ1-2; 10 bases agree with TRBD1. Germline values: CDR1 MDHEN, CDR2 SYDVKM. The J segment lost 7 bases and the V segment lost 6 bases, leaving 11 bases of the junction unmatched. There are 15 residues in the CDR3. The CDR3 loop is CASSPPRQGAGGYTF. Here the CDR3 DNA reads TGTGCCAGCAGCCCTCCTAGACAGGGGGCTGGTGGCTACACCTTC.

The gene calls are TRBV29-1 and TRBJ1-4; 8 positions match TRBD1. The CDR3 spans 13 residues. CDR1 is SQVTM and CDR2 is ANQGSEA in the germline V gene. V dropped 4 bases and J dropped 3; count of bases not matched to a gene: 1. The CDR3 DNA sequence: TGCAGCGTTGGGACAGGGTCTAATGAAAAACTGTTTTTT. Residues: CSVGTGSNEKLFF.

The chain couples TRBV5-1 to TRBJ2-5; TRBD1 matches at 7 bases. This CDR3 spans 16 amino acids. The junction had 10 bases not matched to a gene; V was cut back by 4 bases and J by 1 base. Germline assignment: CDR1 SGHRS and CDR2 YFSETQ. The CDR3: CASSIGQAGTQETQYF. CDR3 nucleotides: TGCGCCAGCAGCATAGGACAGGCAGGAACCCAAGAGACCCAGTACTTC.

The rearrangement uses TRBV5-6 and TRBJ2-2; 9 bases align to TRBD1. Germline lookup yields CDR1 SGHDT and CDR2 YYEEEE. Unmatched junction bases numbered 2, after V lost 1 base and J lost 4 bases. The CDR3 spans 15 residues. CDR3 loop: CASSLTGGSTGELFF. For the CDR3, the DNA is TGTGCCAGCAGCTTGACAGGGGGCAGCACCGGGGAGCTGTTTTTT.

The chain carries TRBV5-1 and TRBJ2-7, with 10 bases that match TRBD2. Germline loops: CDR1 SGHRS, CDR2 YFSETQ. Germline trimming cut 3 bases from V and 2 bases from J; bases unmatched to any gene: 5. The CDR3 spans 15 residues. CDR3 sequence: CASSSLAGDPYEQYF. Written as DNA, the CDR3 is TGCGCCAGCAGCTCGCTAGCGGGGGACCCCTACGAGCAGTACTTC.

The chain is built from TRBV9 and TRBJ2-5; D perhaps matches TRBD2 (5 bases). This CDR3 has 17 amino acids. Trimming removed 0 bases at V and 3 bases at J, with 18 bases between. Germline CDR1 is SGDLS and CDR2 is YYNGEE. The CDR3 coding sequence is TGTGCCAGCAGCGTAGGGGCAGGTCTTCGAGCGGAAGAGACCCAGTACTTC. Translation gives CASSVGAGLRAEETQYF.

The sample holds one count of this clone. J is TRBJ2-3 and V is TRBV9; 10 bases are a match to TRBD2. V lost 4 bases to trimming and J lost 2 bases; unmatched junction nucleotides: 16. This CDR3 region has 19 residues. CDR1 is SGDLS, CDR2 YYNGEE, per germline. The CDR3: CASSLDVRASGGDTDTQYF. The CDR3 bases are TGTGCCAGCAGCTTAGATGTTAGGGCTAGCGGGGGAGACACAGATACGCAGTATTTT.

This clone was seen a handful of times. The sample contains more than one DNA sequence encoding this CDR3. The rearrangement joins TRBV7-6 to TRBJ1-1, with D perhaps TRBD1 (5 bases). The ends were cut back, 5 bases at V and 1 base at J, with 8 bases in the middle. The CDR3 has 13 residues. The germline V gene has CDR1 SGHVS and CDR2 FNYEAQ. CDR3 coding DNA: TGTGCCAGCAGCCTCGGACAGAACACTGAAGCTTTCTTT. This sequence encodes CASSLGQNTEAFF.

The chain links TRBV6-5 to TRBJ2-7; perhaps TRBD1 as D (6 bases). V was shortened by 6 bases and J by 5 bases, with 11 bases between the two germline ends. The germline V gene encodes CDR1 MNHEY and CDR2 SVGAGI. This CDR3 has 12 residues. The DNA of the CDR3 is TGTGCCAGCAGGGGCAACAGGGACGAGCAGTACTTC. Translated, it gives CASRGNRDEQYF.

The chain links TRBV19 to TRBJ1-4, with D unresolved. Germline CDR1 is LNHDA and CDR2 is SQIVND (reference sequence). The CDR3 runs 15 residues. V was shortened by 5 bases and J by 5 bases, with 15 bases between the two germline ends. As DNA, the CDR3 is TGTGCCAGTAGTTTTTATATGGAGGAAAATGAAAAACTGTTTTTT. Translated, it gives CASSFYMEENEKLFF.

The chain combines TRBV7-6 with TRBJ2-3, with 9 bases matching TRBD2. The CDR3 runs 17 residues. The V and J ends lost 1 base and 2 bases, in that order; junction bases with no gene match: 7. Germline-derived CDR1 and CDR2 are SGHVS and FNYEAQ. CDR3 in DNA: TGTGCCAGCAGCTTAGGAAGTGCGGGGGGGTTCACAGATACGCAGTATTTT. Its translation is CASSLGSAGGFTDTQYF.

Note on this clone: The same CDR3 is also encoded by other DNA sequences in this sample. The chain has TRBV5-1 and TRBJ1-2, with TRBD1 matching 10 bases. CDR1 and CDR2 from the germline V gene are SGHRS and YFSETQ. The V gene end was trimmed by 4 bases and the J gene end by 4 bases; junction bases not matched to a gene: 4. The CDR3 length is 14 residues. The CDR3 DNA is TGCGCCAGCAGCCCCGGACAGGGGGGCTATGGCTACACCTTC. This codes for CASSPGQGGYGYTF.

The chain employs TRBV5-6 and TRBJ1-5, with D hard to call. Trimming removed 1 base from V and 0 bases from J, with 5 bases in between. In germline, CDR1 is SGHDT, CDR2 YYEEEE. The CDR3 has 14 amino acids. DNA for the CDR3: TGTGCCAGCAGCTTGTCAGGTAGCAATCAGCCCCAGCATTTT. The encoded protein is CASSLSGSNQPQHF. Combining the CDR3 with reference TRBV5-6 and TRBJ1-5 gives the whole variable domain DAGVTQSPTHLIKTRGQQVTLRCSPKSGHDTVSWYQQALGQGPQFIFQYYEEEERQRGNFPDRFSGHQFPNYSSELNVNALLLGDSALYLCASSLSGSNQPQHFGDGTRLSIL.

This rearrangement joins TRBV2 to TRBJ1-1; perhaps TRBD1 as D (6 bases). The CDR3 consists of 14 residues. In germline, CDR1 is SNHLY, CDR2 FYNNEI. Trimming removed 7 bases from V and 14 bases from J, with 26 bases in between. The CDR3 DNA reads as TGTGCCAGCAAGGGCGCACAGGGCCCCGCGCCAGTCTTCTTT. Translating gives CASKGAQGPAPVFF.